This is a list of T cell receptor beta chains from one sample in a study of T cells in Graves' hyperthyroidism and ophthalmopathy. TCRdb analysed the multiplex PCR reads with MiXCR anew, one entry per CDR3 protein. Of about 420,000 distinct CDR3 sequences detected, approximately 14% appear once; the ten largest clones hold 5% to 6%. Sequencing was performed on blood. The receptors were gathered from a woman aged 18 to 35 with Graves' hyperthyroidism. Each CDR3 is given with its conserved first and last residue. D genes are given only for firm matches. Only some rows state a clone size, as once, few, many or a class for expanded clones.

size,V,D,J,DNA,CDR3
many,TRBV7-8,.,TRBJ1-1,TGTGCCAGCAGCTTAGATCAGCCGAAAGGAGCTTTCTTT,CASSLDQPKGAFF
many,TRBV11-2,TRBD2,TRBJ2-5,TGTGCCAGCAGCTTACTAGCGGGGGGCCTCCGGGAGACCCAGTACTTC,CASSLLAGGLRETQYF
.,TRBV6-2/TRBV6-3,.,TRBJ2-7,TGTGCCAGCAGTGAGAGGGGGGGGTGGGGCAATGAGCAGTACTTC,CASSERGGWGNEQYF
.,TRBV28,TRBD1,TRBJ1-4,TGTGCCAGCAGTCGACCGGGACAGGGGCTTGAAAAACTGTTTTTT,CASSRPGQGLEKLFF
many,TRBV20-1,.,TRBJ2-3,TGCAGTGCTAGAGATTCGCAGGGCGGAGATACGCAGTATTTT,CSARDSQGGDTQYF
many,TRBV18,.,TRBJ1-5,TGTGCCAGCTCCCGGGGACAAGAAGATCAGCCCCAGCATTTT,CASSRGQEDQPQHF
.,TRBV4-1,TRBD2,TRBJ2-7,TGCGCCAGCAGCCGAGGCGGGACTAATAACTACGAGCAGTACTTC,CASSRGGTNNYEQYF
.,TRBV7-2,.,TRBJ2-4,TGTGCCAGCAGCTTGACAGGTGGGGAGTCCAAAAACATTCAGTACTTC,CASSLTGGESKNIQYF
many,TRBV6-2/TRBV6-3,TRBD2,TRBJ2-5,TGTGCCAGCGGTATACTAGCGGGATGGGAGACCCAGTACTTC,CASGILAGWETQYF
.,TRBV5-1,.,TRBJ2-7,TGCGCCAGCAGTTATGGGGAGGCCGTGTACGAGCAGTACTTC,CASSYGEAVYEQYF
many,TRBV5-1,TRBD1,TRBJ1-3,TGCGCCAGCAGCTTGGACGGGACAGGGGAGAGCGGATATGGAAACACCATATATTTT,CASSLDGTGESGYGNTIYF
many,TRBV3-1,TRBD2,TRBJ2-1,TGTGCCAGCAGCCCCCGGCGGGAGGTTCTCAATGAGCAGTTCTTC,CASSPRREVLNEQFF
few,TRBV3-1,.,TRBJ1-3,TGTGCCAGCAGCCAGTACAGGGGAAACACCATATATTTT,CASSQYRGNTIYF
.,TRBV6-2/TRBV6-3,.,TRBJ1-5,TGTGCCAGCAAATCAAAACACCCCAATCAGCCCCAGCATTTT,CASKSKHPNQPQHF
.,TRBV9,.,TRBJ1-2,TGTGCCAGCAGCGTAGGGTCAAACTATGGCTACACCTTC,CASSVGSNYGYTF
many,TRBV7-3,.,TRBJ2-3,TGTGCCAGCAGCTCTCTTGGGATGAATTCAGATACGCAGTATTTT,CASSSLGMNSDTQYF
many,TRBV5-6,TRBD1,TRBJ2-1,TGTGCCAGCAGCCGCGGGACAGGGGTAGATGAGCAGTTCTTC,CASSRGTGVDEQFF
many,TRBV7-3,.,TRBJ1-5,TGTGCCAGCAGCCCCGTGGGAGGGTGGGATCAGCCCCAGCATTTT,CASSPVGGWDQPQHF
many,TRBV30,TRBD1,TRBJ1-1,TGTGCCTGGAGTACTCCGGGACAGACAAACACTGAAGCTTTCTTT,CAWSTPGQTNTEAFF
many,TRBV10-3,.,TRBJ2-1,TGTGCCATCAGTGAGATGAATGAGCAGTTCTTC,CAISEMNEQFF
many,TRBV7-8,.,TRBJ2-5,TGTGCCAGCAGCTTACTCAGGCAAGAGACCCAGTACTTC,CASSLLRQETQYF
.,TRBV6-1,TRBD1,TRBJ1-1,TGTGCCAGCAGTATTGGACAGGGGGCCACTGAAGCTTTCTTT,CASSIGQGATEAFF
few,TRBV27,.,TRBJ1-2,TGTGCCAGCAGTTCATTCGGGACGGGAAACTATGGCTACACCTTC,CASSSFGTGNYGYTF
many,TRBV20-1,.,TRBJ1-5,TGCAGTGCTAGTAGGGGATCGTTCGGCAATCAGCCCCAGCATTTT,CSASRGSFGNQPQHF
many,TRBV20-1,TRBD2,TRBJ2-3,TGCAGTGCTAGGCGGGGGGGAGGCACAGATACGCAGTATTTT,CSARRGGGTDTQYF
many,TRBV6-2/TRBV6-3,TRBD1,TRBJ2-5,TGTGCCACACGAACGGGACAGGTAGAAGAGACCCAGTACTTC,CATRTGQVEETQYF
many,TRBV7-3,.,TRBJ2-1,TGTGCCAGCAGCGCGGCCGGGGGCTCCTACAATGAGCAGTTCTTC,CASSAAGGSYNEQFF
many,TRBV10-2,TRBD2,TRBJ2-2,TGCGCCATCCGGGAGGCGAACACCGGGGAGCTGTTTTTT,CAIREANTGELFF
many,TRBV28,.,TRBJ2-3,TGTGCCAGCAGTCCGTCGATAGATACGCAGTATTTT,CASSPSIDTQYF
many,TRBV6-1,.,TRBJ2-1,TGTGCCCACAGAGGGGGGAGCTCCTGGGACAATGAGCAGTTCTTC,CAHRGGSSWDNEQFF
many,TRBV12-3/TRBV12-4,.,TRBJ2-1,TGTGCCAGCAATACTTCCCCCGGGAGCTCCTACAATGAGCAGTTCTTC,CASNTSPGSSYNEQFF
.,TRBV19,.,TRBJ2-7,TGTGCCAGTAGTATAAGCCCCTCGACAGTCTCCTCCTACGAGCAGTACTTC,CASSISPSTVSSYEQYF
many,TRBV28,.,TRBJ2-6,TGTGCCAGCAGCCAGGTGGGCTCTGGGGCCAACGTCCTGACTTTC,CASSQVGSGANVLTF
.,TRBV14,TRBD2,TRBJ2-1,TGTGCCAGCAGCCATCTCAGCGGGAGTTTCCCTGAGCAGTTCTTC,CASSHLSGSFPEQFF
.,TRBV28,.,TRBJ1-5,TGTGCCAGCATTGCCGGATTCAATCAGCCCCAGCATTTT,CASIAGFNQPQHF
few,TRBV7-2,.,TRBJ1-3,TGTGCCAGCAGCCAGCCCGGGGGGGGACCTACTCTCTGGGGAAACACCATATATTTT,CASSQPGGGPTLWGNTIYF
few,TRBV7-9,.,TRBJ2-7,TGTGCCAGCAGCTTAGCGGCGTCCACCGCCCCCTACGAGCAGTACTTC,CASSLAASTAPYEQYF
many,TRBV5-1,TRBD1,TRBJ1-1,TGCGCCAGCAGAGGATTGGGACAGGAGGGCACTGAAGCTTTCTTT,CASRGLGQEGTEAFF